This entry lists 22 T cell receptor beta chains sequenced from one sample in a study of blood T cells in healthy people across ages. The second PCR ran about 7 to 12 cycles with a sample-barcoded 5' primer and J-beta primers. TCRdb independently ran MiXCR on the 5' RACE reads; one entry per CDR3 protein. Among 750,000 to 1,000,000 distinct CDR3 sequences listed, 25% to 30% were seen once. These same records also appear under a second study, on T cells of mothers and their children.

The source material was blood. These receptors were obtained from a woman aged 40-49 years in good health.

This clonotype has ten or more counts. The chain employs TRBV7-2 and TRBJ2-1; D remains ambiguous. The CDR3 totals 14 residues. The germline CDR1 and CDR2 sequences are SGHTA and FQGNSA. Trimming removed 3 bases at V and 8 bases at J, with 14 bases between. The CDR3 coding sequence is TGTGCCAGCAGCTTGGACCAGGTTGTTGATGAGCAGTTCTTC. Translated, it gives CASSLDQVVDEQFF.

This clonotype was seen at least ten times. The chain is built from TRBV7-9 and TRBJ2-5; D is undetermined. Trimming removed 5 bases from V and 5 bases from J, with 6 bases in between. Per the germline V gene, CDR1 is SEHNR and CDR2 is FQNEAQ (reference sequence). The CDR3 is 11 residues long. CDR3 protein: CASSIRETQYF. CDR3 nucleotide sequence: TGTGCCAGCAGCATCCGTGAGACCCAGTACTTC.

This clonotype showed up many times. This sequence joins TRBV27 and TRBJ2-7; D is perhaps TRBD2 (7 bases). Trimming took off 3 bases at V and 5 bases at J, with 14 bases between the two ends. Germline V gene data show CDR1 as MNHEY and CDR2 as SMNVEV (reference sequence). There are 14 residues in the CDR3. The CDR3 DNA sequence: TGTGCCAGCAGTTTGAGGGGGGGCCGCCACGAGCAGTACTTC. Amino acids: CASSLRGGRHEQYF.

This clonotype was found once. This chain joins TRBV14 and TRBJ2-7; 9 positions match TRBD2. Losses at the gene ends were 2 bases for V and 2 bases for J; bases not matched to a gene: 4. CDR3 length: 15 amino acids. The germline CDR1 and CDR2 sequences are SGHDN and FVKESK. The CDR3 protein is CASSQLSGGTYEQYF. The DNA for the CDR3 is TGTGCCAGCAGCCAACTTAGCGGGGGCACCTACGAGCAGTACTTC.

This clonotype has a handful of counts. The J gene is TRBJ1-5, the V gene TRBV7-2; D not certain. V lost 5 bases and J 3 bases, leaving 14 bases between the germline ends. Per the germline V gene, CDR1 is SGHTA and CDR2 is FQGNSA. The CDR3 consists of 15 residues. DNA of the CDR3: TGTGCCAGCAGCCCTACATACGGGTCCAATCAGCCCCAGCATTTT. Translated: CASSPTYGSNQPQHF.

This clonotype was seen a few times. The rearrangement uses TRBV20-1 and TRBJ1-3; weak D call: TRBD1 (5 bases). From germline, CDR1 is DFQATT and CDR2 SNEGSKA (reference sequence). V was trimmed by 1 base and J by 2 bases, leaving 12 bases between them. This CDR3 is built from 15 residues. The DNA for the CDR3 is TGCAGTGCTAGAGTCGGAGGGGCAGCTGGAAACACCATATATTTT. Protein sequence: CSARVGGAAGNTIYF.

The gene calls are TRBV4-1 and TRBJ1-5; D not resolved. Between the trimmed V and J ends, which lost 0 bases and 4 bases, there was a span of 7 bases. The CDR3 spans 14 residues. The germline gives CDR1 MGHRA, CDR2 YSYEKL. As DNA, the CDR3 is TGCGCCAGCAGCCAAGATGGGGTAAATCAGCCCCAGCATTTT. Translated: CASSQDGVNQPQHF.

V usage is TRBV20-1 and J usage is TRBJ2-7; TRBD2 matches 11 bases. Germline loops: CDR1 DFQATT, CDR2 SNEGSKA (reference sequence). This CDR3 comprises 15 residues. V trimming: 7 bases; J trimming: 0 bases; junction bases outside the gene matches: 8. CDR3 residues: CSVGLAGLSSYEQYF. The CDR3 bases are TGCAGTGTCGGACTAGCGGGCCTCAGCTCCTACGAGCAGTACTTC.

This clonotype was seen more than once but under ten times. The rearrangement uses TRBV2 and TRBJ2-3; D ambiguous. The V end was cut by 0 bases, the J end by 0 bases, with 10 bases between. The germline CDR1 and CDR2 sequences are SNHLY and FYNNEI. The CDR3 sequence is 16 residues long. CDR3 nucleotides: TGTGCCAGCAGTGAAGCGGGTCCAACTAGCACAGATACGCAGTATTTT. This gives the protein CASSEAGPTSTDTQYF.

This chain connects TRBV4-1 to TRBJ2-1; 10 nucleotides agree with TRBD2. Per the germline V gene, CDR1 is MGHRA and CDR2 is YSYEKL. The V segment lost 2 bases and the J segment 1 base; nucleotides outside the gene matches: 11. This CDR3 is built from 19 residues. The CDR3 coding sequence is TGCGCCAGCAGCCAATGGAGCGGGGGGGTGACCAGGTCCTACAATGAGCAGTTCTTC. Residues: CASSQWSGGVTRSYNEQFF.

This clonotype was detected a few times. V gene TRBV15 combines with J gene TRBJ2-3; D possibly corresponds to TRBD2 (5 bases). Deletions cut 3 bases from V and 6 bases from J, with 10 bases between. Germline loops: CDR1 LNHNV, CDR2 YYDKDF (reference sequence). The CDR3 consists of 13 residues. CDR3 sequence reads: CATSSPLEDTQYF. For the CDR3, the DNA is TGTGCCACCAGCAGCCCACTAGAGGATACGCAGTATTTT.

The rearrangement links TRBV15 to TRBJ2-4; TRBD2 matches 8 bases. The germline gives CDR1 LNHNV, CDR2 YYDKDF (reference sequence). The CDR3 has 19 amino acids. V lost 3 bases, J lost 13 bases, and 26 bases stayed unmatched. The CDR3 region is CATSSRGSERGGRYNEQYF. The CDR3 DNA follows: TGTGCCACCAGCAGCCGCGGTTCGGAGCGCGGGGGGCGCTACAATGAGCAGTACTTC.

J is TRBJ2-7 and V is TRBV2; 10 nucleotides match TRBD1. In germline, CDR1 is SNHLY, CDR2 FYNNEI. Trimming took 8 bases from V and 3 from J; bases not matched to a gene: 4. CDR3 size: 13 residues. CDR3 protein: CASEGTGDYEQYF. CDR3 bases: TGTGCCAGCGAAGGGACAGGGGACTACGAGCAGTACTTC.

This clonotype has a handful of counts. This chain uses TRBV29-1 with TRBJ1-1, with 9 bases that match TRBD1. The germline V gene encodes CDR1 SQVTM and CDR2 ANQGSEA. With 6 bases clipped from V and 7 bases from J, the junction kept 9 bases outside the gene matches. The CDR3 covers 13 residues. CDR3 nucleotide sequence: TGCAGCGTGGACAGGGGAACAAACGTTGAAGCTTTCTTT. Translating gives CSVDRGTNVEAFF. Together with reference TRBV29-1 and TRBJ1-1, the CDR3 gives the full variable domain: SAVISQKPSRDICQRGTSLTIQCQVDSQVTMMFWYRQQPGQSLTLIATANQGSEATYESGFVIDKFPISRPNLTFSTLTVSNMSPEDSSIYLCSVDRGTNVEAFFGQGTRLTVV.

The chain is built from TRBV12-3 or TRBV12-4 and TRBJ2-1, with D unresolved. V was clipped by 5 bases and J by 4 bases, with 12 bases between them. The CDR3 contains 14 residues. CDR3 coding DNA: TGTGCCAGCAGTGTCCCCTACACTTACAATGAGCAGTTCTTC. This codes for CASSVPYTYNEQFF.

The rearrangement joins TRBV12-3 or TRBV12-4 to TRBJ1-2; the D gene is possibly TRBD1 (5 bases). V lost 5 bases and J lost 0, with 13 bases in between. The CDR3 is 15 amino acids. The CDR3 DNA sequence: TGTGCCAGCAGTCCCTCGGGGGGGACTAACTATGGCTACACCTTC. Protein sequence: CASSPSGGTNYGYTF.

CDR3 DNA sequence: TGCGCCAGCAGCCCCAACCCACGGAGGAACACTGAAGCTTTCTTT. Protein product: CASSPNPRRNTEAFF. This chain connects TRBV5-1 to TRBJ1-1; D not resolved. The CDR3 sequence is 15 residues long. V lost 4 bases to trimming and J lost 1 base, with 14 bases between them. Germline V gene sequence: CDR1 SGHRS, CDR2 YFSETQ.

This clonotype was found many times. A junction boundary mismatches the germline segment, possibly from a read error. CDR3 sequence: CASSPVLSDYEQYF. CDR3 nucleotide sequence: TGTGCCAGCTCACCTGTCCTAAGCGACTACGAACAGTACTTC. The chain recombines TRBV18 with TRBJ2-7; possible D gene TRBD2, 5 bases. There are 14 residues in the CDR3. Per the germline V gene, CDR1 is KGHSH and CDR2 is LQKENI.

V usage is TRBV12-3 or TRBV12-4 and J usage is TRBJ1-2; D unresolved. The V and J ends lost 8 bases and 4 bases respectively, with 5 bases between them. CDR3 size: 10 residues. The CDR3 DNA reads TGTGCCAGCTGGGGCTATGGCTACACCTTC. This encodes CASWGYGYTF.

A remark on this clonotype: Just one base apart from a much larger clone, this may be a read error. This chain connects TRBV20-1 to TRBJ2-1; D tentatively fits TRBD1 or TRBD2 (5 bases each). The length of the CDR3 is 13 residues. Trimming removed 6 bases from V and 0 bases from J, with 9 bases in between. Germline V gives CDR1 DFQATT, CDR2 SNEGSKA (reference sequence). The CDR3 bases are TGCAGTGCCAGGGCGGGCTCCTACAATGAGCAGTTCTTC. The encoded protein is CSARAGSYNEQFF.

The chain has TRBV5-1 and TRBJ2-5, with 13 nucleotides matching TRBD2. Germline V CDR1 and CDR2: SGHRS, YFSETQ. The V segment lost 5 bases and the J segment 13 bases; nucleotides outside the gene matches: 11. The CDR3 extends over 14 amino acids. The CDR3 sequence is CASRTSGGRYERYF. The CDR3 nucleotides are TGCGCCAGCAGGACTAGCGGGGGGAGATACGAGCGGTACTTC.

This clonotype was counted a few times. The chain carries TRBV5-6 and TRBJ2-7, with D perhaps TRBD1 (5 bases). From germline, CDR1 is SGHDT and CDR2 YYEEEE. The CDR3 is made up of 13 amino acids. The V and J ends lost 5 bases and 3 bases respectively, with 12 bases between them. For the CDR3, the DNA is TGTGCCAGCAGGCCCCTTACAGGCTACGAGCAGTACTTC. The encoded protein is CASRPLTGYEQYF. The full variable domain, rest sourced from reference TRBV5-6 and TRBJ2-7, is DAGVTQSPTHLIKTRGQQVTLRCSPKSGHDTVSWYQQALGQGPQFIFQYYEEEERQRGNFPDRFSGHQFPNYSSELNVNALLLGDSALYLCASRPLTGYEQYFGPGTRLTVT.